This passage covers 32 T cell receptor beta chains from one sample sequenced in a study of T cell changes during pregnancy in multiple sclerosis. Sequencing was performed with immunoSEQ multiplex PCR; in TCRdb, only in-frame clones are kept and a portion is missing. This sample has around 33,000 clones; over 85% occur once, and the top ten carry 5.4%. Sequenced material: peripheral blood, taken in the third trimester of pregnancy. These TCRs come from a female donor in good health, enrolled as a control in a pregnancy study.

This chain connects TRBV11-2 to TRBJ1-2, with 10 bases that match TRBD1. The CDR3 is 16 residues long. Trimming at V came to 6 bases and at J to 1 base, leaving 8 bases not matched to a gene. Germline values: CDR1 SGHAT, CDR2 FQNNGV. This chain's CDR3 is CASSFVGTGVNYGYTF. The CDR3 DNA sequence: TGTGCCAGCAGTTTTGTCGGGACAGGGGTTAACTATGGCTACACCTTC.

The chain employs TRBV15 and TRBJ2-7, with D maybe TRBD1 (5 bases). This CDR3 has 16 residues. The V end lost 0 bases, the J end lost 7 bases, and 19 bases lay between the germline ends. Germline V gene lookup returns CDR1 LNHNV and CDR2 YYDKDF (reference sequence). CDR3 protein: CATSRDKWGRVREQYF. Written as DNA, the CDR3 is TGTGCCACCAGCAGAGATAAATGGGGCAGGGTCAGGGAGCAGTACTTC.

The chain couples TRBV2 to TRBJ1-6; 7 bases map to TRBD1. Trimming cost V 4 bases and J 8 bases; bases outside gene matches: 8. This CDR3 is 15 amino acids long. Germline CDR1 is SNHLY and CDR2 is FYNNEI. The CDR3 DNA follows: TGTGCCAGCAGTGCCCCGACAGGGTGGGATTCACCCCTCCACTTT. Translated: CASSAPTGWDSPLHF.

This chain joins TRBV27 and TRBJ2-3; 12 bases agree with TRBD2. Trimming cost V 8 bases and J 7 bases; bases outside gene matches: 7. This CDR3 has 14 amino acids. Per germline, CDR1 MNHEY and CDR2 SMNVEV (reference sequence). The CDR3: CASGLAGPSNTQYF. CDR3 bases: TGTGCCAGCGGACTAGCGGGGCCATCCAATACGCAGTATTTT.

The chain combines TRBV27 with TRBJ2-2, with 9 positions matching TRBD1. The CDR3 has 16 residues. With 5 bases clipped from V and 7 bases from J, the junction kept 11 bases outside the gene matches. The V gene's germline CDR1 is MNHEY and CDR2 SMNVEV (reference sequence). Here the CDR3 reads CASSALQGALSGELFF. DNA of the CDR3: TGTGCCAGCAGTGCCTTACAGGGGGCGCTAAGCGGGGAGCTGTTTTTT.

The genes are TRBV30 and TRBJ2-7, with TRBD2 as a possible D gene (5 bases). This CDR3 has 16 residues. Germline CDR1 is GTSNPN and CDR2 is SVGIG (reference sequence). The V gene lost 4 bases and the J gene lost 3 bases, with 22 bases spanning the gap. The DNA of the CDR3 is TGTGCCTGGACCCCGCGACCTGGACTGCGAGGCTACGAGCAGTACTTC. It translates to CAWTPRPGLRGYEQYF. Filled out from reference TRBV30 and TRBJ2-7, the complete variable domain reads SQTIHQWPATLVQPVGSPLSLECTVEGTSNPNLYWYRQAAGRGLQLLFYSVGIGQISSEVPQNLSASRPQDRQFILSSKKLLLSDSGFYLCAWTPRPGLRGYEQYFGPGTRLTVT.

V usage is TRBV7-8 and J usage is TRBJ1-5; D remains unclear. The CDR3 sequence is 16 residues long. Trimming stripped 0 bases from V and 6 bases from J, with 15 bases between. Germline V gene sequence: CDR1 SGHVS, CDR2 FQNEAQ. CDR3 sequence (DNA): TGTGCCAGCAGCTTAGCAGTCAGAGGAATTCGTCAGCCCCAGCATTTT. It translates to CASSLAVRGIRQPQHF.

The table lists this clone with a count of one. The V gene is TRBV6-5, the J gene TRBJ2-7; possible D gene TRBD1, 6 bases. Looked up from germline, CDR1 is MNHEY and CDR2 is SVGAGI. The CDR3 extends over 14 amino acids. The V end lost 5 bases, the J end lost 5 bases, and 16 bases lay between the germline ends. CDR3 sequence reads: CASSPAAGVHEQYF. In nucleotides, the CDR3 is TGTGCCAGCAGTCCTGCAGCAGGGGTCCACGAGCAGTACTTC.

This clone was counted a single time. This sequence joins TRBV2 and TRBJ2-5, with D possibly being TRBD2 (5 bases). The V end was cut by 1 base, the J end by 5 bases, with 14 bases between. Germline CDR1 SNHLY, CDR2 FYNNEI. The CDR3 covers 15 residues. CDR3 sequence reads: CASSEEVGSGETQYF. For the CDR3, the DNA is TGTGCCAGCAGTGAAGAGGTGGGATCGGGGGAGACCCAGTACTTC.

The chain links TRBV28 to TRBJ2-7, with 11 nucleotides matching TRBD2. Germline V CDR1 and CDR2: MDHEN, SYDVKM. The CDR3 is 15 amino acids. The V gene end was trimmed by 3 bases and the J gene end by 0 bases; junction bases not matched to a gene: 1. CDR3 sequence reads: CASSLTSGNSYEQYF. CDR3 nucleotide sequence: TGTGCCAGCAGTTTGACTAGCGGGAACTCCTACGAGCAGTACTTC.

The CDR3 loop is CASSLDRASYNEQFF. DNA for the CDR3: TGCGCCAGCAGCTTGGACAGAGCCTCCTACAATGAGCAGTTCTTC. V is TRBV5-1 and J is TRBJ2-1, with D unresolved. In germline, CDR1 is SGHRS, CDR2 YFSETQ. The CDR3 extends over 15 amino acids. Trimming removed 0 bases at V and 0 bases at J, with 7 bases between.

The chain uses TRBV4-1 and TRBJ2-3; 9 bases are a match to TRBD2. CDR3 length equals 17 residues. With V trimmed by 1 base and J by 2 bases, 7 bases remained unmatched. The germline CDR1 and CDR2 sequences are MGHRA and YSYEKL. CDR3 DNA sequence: TGCGCCAGCAGCCAAGCTAAGACTAGCGGCAACACAGATACGCAGTATTTT. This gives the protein CASSQAKTSGNTDTQYF.

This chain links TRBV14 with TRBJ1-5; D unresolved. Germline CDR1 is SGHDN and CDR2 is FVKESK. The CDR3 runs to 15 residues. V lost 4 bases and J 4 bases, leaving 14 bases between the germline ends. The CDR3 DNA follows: TGTGCCAGCAGCCCCGGGATATCTACAAATCAGCCCCAGCATTTT. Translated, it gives CASSPGISTNQPQHF.

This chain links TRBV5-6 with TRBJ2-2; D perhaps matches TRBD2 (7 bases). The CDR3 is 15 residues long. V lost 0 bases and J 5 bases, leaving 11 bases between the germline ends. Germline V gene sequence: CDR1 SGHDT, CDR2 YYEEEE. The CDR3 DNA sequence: TGTGCCAGCAGCTTGGCCGGGGGGCAGACCGGGGAGCTGTTTTTT. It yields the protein CASSLAGGQTGELFF.

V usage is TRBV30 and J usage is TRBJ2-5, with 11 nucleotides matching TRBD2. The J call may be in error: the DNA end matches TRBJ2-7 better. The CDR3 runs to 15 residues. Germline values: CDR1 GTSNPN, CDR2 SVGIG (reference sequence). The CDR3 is CAWSLTSGSGYEQYF. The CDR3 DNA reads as TGTGCCTGGAGCCTAACTAGCGGGAGTGGGTACGAGCAGTACTTC.

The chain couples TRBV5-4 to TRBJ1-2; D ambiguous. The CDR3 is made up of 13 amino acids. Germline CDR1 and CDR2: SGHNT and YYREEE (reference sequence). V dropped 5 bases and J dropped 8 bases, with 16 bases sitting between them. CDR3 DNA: TGTGCCAGCAGACCCGACAAGGCTGGGGGCTACACCTTC. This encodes CASRPDKAGGYTF.

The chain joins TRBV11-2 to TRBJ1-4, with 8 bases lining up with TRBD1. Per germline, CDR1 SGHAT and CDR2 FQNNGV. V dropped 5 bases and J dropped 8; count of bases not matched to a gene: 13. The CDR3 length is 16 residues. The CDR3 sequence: CASSARTGLNREKLFF. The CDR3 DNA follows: TGTGCCAGCAGCGCCCGGACAGGGCTTAATAGAGAAAAACTGTTTTTT.

The CDR3 reads CASSPGGKDEKLFF. CDR3 sequence (DNA): TGTGCCAGCAGCCCTGGAGGGAAGGATGAAAAACTGTTTTTT. The chain joins TRBV7-9 to TRBJ1-4; D is unclear. The CDR3 consists of 14 residues. Deletions cut 5 bases from V and 6 bases from J, with 13 bases between. CDR1 is SEHNR and CDR2 is FQNEAQ in the germline V gene (reference sequence).

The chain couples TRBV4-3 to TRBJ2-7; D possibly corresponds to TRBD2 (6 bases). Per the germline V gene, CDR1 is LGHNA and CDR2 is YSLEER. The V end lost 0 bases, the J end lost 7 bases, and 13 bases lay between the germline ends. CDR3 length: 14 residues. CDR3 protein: CASSQDGSGVEQYF. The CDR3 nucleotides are TGCGCCAGCAGCCAAGATGGGTCGGGGGTAGAGCAGTACTTC.

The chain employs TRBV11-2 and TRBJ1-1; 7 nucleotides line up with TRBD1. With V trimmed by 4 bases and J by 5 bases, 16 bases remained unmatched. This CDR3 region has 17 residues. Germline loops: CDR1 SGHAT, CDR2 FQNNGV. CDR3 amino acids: CASSSMGRGGSGTEAFF. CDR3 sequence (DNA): TGTGCCAGCAGCTCCATGGGGCGAGGGGGCTCGGGGACTGAAGCTTTCTTT.

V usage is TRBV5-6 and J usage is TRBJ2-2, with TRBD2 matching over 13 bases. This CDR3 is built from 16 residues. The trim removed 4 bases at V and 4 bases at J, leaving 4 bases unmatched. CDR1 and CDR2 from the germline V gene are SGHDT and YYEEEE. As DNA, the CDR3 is TGTGCCAGCAGCGCCGGACTAGCGGGAGTCACCGGGGAGCTGTTTTTT. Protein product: CASSAGLAGVTGELFF.

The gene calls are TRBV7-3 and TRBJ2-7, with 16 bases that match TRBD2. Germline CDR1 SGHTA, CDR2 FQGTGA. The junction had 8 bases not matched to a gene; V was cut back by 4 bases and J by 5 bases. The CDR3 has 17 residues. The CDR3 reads CASSSSGTSGGADEQYF. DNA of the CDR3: TGTGCCAGCAGCTCCTCCGGGACTAGCGGGGGGGCCGACGAGCAGTACTTC.

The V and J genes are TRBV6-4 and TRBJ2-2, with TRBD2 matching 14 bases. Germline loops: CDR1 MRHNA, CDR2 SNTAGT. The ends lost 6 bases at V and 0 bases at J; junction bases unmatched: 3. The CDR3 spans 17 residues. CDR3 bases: TGTGCCAGCAGCGAGACTAGCGGGAGGGCGAACACCGGGGAGCTGTTTTTT. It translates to CASSETSGRANTGELFF.

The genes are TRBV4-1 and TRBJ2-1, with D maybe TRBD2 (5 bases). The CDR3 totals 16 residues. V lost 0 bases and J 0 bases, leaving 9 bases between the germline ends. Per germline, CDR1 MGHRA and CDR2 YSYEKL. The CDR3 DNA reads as TGCGCCAGCAGCCAAGATAGAGCGGTCTCCTACAATGAGCAGTTCTTC. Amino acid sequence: CASSQDRAVSYNEQFF.

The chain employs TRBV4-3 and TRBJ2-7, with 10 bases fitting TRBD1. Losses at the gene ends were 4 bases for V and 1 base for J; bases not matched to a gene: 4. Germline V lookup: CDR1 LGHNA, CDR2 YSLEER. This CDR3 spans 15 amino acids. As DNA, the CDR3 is TGCGCCAGCAGCCCAAGGACAGGGGGGTCCTACGAGCAGTACTTC. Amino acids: CASSPRTGGSYEQYF.

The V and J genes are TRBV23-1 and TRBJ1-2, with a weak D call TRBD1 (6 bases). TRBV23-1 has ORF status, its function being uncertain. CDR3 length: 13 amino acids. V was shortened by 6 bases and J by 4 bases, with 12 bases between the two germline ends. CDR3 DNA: TGCGCCAGCAGGCGGACAGTCATCTATGGCTACACCTTC. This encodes CASRRTVIYGYTF.

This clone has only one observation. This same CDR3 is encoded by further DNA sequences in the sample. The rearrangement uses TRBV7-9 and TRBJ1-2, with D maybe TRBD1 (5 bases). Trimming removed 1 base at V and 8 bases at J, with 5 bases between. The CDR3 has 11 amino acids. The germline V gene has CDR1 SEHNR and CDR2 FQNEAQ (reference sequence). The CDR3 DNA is TGTGCCAGCAGCTTAGGACAGGGCTACACCTTC. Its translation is CASSLGQGYTF.

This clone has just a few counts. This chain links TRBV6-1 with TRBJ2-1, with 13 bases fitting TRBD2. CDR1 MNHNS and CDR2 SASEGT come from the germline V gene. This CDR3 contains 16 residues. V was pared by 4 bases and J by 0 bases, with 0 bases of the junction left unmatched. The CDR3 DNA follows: TGTGCCAGCAGTGGGACTAGCGGGGGCTCCTACAATGAGCAGTTCTTC. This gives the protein CASSGTSGGSYNEQFF.

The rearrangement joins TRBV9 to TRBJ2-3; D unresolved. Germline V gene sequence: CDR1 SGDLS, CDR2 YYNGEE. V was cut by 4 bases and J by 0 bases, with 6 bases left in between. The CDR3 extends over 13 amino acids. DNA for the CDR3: TGTGCCAGCAGCCCCCTTAGCACAGATACGCAGTATTTT. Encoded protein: CASSPLSTDTQYF.

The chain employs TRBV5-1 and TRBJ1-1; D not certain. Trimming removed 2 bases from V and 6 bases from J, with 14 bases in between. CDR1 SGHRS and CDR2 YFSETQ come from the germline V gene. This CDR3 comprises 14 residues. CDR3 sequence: CASSLTGFFAEAFF. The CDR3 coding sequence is TGCGCCAGCAGCTTAACCGGGTTCTTCGCTGAAGCTTTCTTT.

The CDR3: CATSPSGDTYEQYF. In DNA form, the CDR3 reads TGTGCCACCAGCCCTAGCGGGGATACCTACGAGCAGTACTTC. V usage is TRBV15 and J usage is TRBJ2-7, with TRBD2 matching over 9 bases. Germline V gives CDR1 LNHNV, CDR2 YYDKDF (reference sequence). The CDR3 has 14 residues. V lost 5 bases, J lost 2 bases, and 4 bases stayed unmatched.

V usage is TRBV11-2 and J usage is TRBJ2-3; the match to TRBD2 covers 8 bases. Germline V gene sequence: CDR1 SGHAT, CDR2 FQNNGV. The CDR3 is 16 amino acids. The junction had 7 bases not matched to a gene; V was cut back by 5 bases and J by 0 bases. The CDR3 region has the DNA TGTGCCAGCAGCCCTAGGCCTAGCGGGAGCACAGATACGCAGTATTTT. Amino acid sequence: CASSPRPSGSTDTQYF.